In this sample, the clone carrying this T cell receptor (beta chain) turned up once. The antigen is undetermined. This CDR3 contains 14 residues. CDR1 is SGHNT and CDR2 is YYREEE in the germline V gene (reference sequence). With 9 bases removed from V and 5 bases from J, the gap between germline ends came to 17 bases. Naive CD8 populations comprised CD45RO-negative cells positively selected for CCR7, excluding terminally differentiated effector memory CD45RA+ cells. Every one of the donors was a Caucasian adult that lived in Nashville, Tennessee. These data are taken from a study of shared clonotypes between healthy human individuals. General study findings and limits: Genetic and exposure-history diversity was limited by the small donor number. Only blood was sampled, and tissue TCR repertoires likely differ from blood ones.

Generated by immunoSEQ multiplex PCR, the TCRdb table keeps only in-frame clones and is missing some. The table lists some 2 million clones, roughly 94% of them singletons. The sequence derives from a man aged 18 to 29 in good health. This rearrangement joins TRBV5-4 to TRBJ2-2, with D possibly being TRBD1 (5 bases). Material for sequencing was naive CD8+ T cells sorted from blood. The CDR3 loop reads CATTGGSKTGELFF. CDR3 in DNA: TGTGCCACCACAGGCGGTAGTAAGACCGGGGAGCTGTTTTTT.